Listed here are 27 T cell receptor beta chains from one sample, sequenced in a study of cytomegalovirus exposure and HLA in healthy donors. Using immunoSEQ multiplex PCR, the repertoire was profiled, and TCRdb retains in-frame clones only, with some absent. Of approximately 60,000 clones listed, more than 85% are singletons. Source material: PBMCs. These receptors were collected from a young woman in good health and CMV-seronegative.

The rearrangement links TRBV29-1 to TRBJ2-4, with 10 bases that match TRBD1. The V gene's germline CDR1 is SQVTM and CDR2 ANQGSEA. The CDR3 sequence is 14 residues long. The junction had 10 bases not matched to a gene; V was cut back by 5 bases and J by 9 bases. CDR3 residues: CSVTSGTGATIQYF. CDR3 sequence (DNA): TGCAGCGTTACCTCCGGGACAGGGGCCACCATTCAGTACTTC.

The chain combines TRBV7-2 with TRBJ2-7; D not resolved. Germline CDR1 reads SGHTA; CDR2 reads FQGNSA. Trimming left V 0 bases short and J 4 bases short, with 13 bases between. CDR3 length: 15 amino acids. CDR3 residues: CASSLAPLQLYEQYF. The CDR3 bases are TGTGCCAGCAGCTTAGCCCCCTTACAGCTGTACGAGCAGTACTTC.

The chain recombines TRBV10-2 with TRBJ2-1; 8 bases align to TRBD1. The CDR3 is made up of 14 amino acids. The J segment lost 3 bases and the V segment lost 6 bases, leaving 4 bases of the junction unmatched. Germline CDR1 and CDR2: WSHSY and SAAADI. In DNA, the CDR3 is TGCGCCAGCAGGCCCGGGACAGGCTACAATGAGCAGTTCTTC. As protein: CASRPGTGYNEQFF.

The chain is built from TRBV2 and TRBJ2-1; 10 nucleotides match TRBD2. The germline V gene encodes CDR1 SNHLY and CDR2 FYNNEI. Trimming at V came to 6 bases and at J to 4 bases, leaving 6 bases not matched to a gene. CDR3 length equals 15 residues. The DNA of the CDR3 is TGTGCCAGCAGAAAAGCGGGGGGGCCGTACAATGAGCAGTTCTTC. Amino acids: CASRKAGGPYNEQFF.

CDR3: CASSYPTGEVRETQYF. CDR3 sequence (DNA): TGCGCCAGCAGCTACCCGACAGGGGAGGTGCGAGAGACCCAGTACTTC. This chain links TRBV5-1 with TRBJ2-5; 8 positions match TRBD1. This CDR3 contains 16 residues. The ends lost 3 bases at V and 4 bases at J; junction bases unmatched: 11. Germline-derived CDR1 and CDR2 are SGHRS and YFSETQ.

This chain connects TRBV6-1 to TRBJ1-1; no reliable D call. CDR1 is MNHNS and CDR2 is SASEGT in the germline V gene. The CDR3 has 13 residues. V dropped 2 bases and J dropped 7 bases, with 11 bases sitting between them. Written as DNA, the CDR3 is TGTGCCAGCAGTGAATCTGGTGGACTTGAAGCTTTCTTT. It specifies CASSESGGLEAFF.

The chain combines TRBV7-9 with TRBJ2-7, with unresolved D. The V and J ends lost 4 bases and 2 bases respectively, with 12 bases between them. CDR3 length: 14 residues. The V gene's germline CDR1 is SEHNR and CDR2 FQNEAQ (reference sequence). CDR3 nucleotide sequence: TGTGCCAGCAGCTCAGGCACCCAGCCCTACGAGCAGTACTTC. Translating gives CASSSGTQPYEQYF.

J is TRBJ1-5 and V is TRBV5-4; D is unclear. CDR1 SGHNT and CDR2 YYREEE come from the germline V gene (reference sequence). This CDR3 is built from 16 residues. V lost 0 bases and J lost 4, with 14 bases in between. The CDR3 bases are TGTGCCAGCAGCTTGGGTGCGGGGAGTTGGAATCAGCCCCAGCATTTT. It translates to CASSLGAGSWNQPQHF.

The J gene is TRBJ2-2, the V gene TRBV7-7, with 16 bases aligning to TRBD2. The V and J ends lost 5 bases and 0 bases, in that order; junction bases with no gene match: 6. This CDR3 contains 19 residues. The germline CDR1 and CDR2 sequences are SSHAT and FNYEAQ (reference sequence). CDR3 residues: CASSPGTSGRAPNTGELFF. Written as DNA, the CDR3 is TGTGCCAGCAGCCCCGGGACTAGCGGGAGGGCCCCGAACACCGGGGAGCTGTTTTTT.

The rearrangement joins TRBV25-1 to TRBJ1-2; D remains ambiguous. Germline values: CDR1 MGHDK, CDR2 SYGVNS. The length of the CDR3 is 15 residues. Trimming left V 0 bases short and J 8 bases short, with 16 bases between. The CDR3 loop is CASSEYRVARSGYTF. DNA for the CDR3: TGTGCCAGCAGTGAATATCGGGTGGCAAGGAGCGGCTACACCTTC.

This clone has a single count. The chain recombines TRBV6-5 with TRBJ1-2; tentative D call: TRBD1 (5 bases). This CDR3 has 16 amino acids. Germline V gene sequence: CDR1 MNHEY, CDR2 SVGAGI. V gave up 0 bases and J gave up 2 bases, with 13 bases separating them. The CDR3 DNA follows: TGTGCCAGCAGTTACTCAGGGGCAGAAATAAACTATGGCTACACCTTC. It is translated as CASSYSGAEINYGYTF.

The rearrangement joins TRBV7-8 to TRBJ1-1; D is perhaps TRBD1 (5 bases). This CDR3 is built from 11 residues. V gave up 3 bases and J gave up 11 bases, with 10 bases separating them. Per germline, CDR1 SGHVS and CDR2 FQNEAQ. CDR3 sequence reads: CASSFGRAAFF. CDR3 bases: TGTGCCAGCAGCTTCGGCAGGGCGGCTTTCTTT.

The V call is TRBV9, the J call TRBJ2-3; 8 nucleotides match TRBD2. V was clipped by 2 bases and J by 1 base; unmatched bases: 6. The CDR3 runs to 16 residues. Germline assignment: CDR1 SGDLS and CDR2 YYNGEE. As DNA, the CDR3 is TGTGCCAGCAGCGTCGAAGCGGGGGCGCGCACAGATACGCAGTATTTT. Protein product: CASSVEAGARTDTQYF.

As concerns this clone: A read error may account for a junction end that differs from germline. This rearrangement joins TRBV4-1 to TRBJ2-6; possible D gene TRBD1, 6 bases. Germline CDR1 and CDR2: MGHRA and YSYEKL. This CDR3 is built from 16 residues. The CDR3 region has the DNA TGTGCCAGCAGCCAAGAACAGGGCCTTGGGGCCAACGTCCTGACTTTC. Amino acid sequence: CASSQEQGLGANVLTF.

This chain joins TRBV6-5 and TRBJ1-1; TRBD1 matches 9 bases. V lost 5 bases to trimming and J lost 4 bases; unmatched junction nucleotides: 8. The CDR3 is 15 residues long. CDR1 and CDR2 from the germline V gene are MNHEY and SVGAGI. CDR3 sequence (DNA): TGTGCCAGCAGTCTGGACAGGGGTGGGAGCACTGAAGCTTTCTTT. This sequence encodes CASSLDRGGSTEAFF.

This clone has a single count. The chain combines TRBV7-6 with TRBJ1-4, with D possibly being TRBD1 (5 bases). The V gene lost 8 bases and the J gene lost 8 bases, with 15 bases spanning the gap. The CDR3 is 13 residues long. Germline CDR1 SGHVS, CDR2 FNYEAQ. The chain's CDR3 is CASQSGEGEKLFF. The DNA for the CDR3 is TGTGCCAGCCAGTCGGGGGAAGGGGAAAAACTGTTTTTT. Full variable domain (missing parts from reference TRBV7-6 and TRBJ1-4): GAGVSQSPRYKVTKRGQDVALRCDPISGHVSLYWYRQALGQGPEFLTYFNYEAQQDKSGLPNDRFSAERPEGSISTLTIQRTEQRDSAMYRCASQSGEGEKLFFGSGTQLSVL.

This chain's CDR3 is CASSQGMTIPNEQFF. CDR3 bases: TGCGCCAGCAGCCAAGGGATGACAATCCCCAATGAGCAGTTCTTC. The J gene is TRBJ2-1, the V gene TRBV4-3, with D unclear. Germline CDR1 is LGHNA and CDR2 is YSLEER. Trimming took off 1 base at V and 6 bases at J, with 13 bases between the two ends. This CDR3 contains 15 residues.

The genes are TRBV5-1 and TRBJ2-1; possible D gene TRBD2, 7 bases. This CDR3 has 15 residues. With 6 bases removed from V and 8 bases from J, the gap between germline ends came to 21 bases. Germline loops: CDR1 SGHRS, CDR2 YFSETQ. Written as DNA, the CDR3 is TGCGCCAGCACAGAAAGCGGGGACACCGTCGATGAGCAGTTCTTC. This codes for CASTESGDTVDEQFF.

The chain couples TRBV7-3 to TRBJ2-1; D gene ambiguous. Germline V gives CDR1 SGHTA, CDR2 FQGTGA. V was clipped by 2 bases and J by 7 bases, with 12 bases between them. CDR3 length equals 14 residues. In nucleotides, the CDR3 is TGTGCCAGCAGCTTAGGTGGTGAACGGAATGAGCAGTTCTTC. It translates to CASSLGGERNEQFF.

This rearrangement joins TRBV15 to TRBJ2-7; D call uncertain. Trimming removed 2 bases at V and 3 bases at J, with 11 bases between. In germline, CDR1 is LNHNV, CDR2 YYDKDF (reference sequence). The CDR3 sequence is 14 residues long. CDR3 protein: CATSRSNSFYEQYV. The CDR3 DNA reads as TGTGCCACCAGCAGATCCAACAGCTTCTACGAGCAGTACGTC.

CDR3 sequence: CASTLGLINQPQHF. The CDR3 DNA is TGTGCCAGCACCCTCGGACTTATCAATCAGCCCCAGCATTTT. This chain uses TRBV6-1 with TRBJ1-5; D remains ambiguous. This CDR3 region has 14 residues. Germline V gives CDR1 MNHNS, CDR2 SASEGT. V gave up 7 bases and J gave up 3 bases, with 13 bases separating them.

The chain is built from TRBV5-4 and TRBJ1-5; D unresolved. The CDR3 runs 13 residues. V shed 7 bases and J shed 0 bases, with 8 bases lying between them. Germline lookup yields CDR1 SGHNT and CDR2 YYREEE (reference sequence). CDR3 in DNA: TGTGCCAGCGCCCGAGATAGCAATCAGCCCCAGCATTTT. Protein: CASARDSNQPQHF.

CDR3 DNA sequence: TGTGCCAGCAGGGTAGAGTTTGCTGGGGCCAACGTCCTGACTTTC. Translated: CASRVEFAGANVLTF. The genes are TRBV2 and TRBJ2-6; D gene uncertain. Germline CDR1 reads SNHLY; CDR2 reads FYNNEI. The CDR3 is 15 amino acids. V was pared by 6 bases and J by 2 bases, with 11 bases between. The full variable domain, with the rest looked up from reference TRBV2 and TRBJ2-6, is EPEVTQTPSHQVTQMGQEVILRCVPISNHLYFYWYRQILGQKVEFLVSFYNNEISEKSEIFDDQFSVERPDGSNFTLKIRSTKLEDSAMYFCASRVEFAGANVLTFGAGSRLTVL.

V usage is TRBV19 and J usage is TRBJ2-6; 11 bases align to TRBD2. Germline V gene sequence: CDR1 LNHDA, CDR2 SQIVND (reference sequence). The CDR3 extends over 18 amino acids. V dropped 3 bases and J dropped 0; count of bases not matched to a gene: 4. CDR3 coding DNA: TGTGCCAGTAGTATTCGACTAGCGGGAATCTCTGGGGCCAACGTCCTGACTTTC. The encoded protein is CASSIRLAGISGANVLTF.

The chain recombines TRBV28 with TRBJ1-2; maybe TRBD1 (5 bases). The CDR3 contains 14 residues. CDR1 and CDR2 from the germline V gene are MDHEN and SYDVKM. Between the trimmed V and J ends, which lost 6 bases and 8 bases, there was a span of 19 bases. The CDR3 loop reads CASSPGTGGWGYTF. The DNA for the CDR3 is TGTGCCAGCAGCCCCGGGACGGGGGGTTGGGGCTACACCTTC.

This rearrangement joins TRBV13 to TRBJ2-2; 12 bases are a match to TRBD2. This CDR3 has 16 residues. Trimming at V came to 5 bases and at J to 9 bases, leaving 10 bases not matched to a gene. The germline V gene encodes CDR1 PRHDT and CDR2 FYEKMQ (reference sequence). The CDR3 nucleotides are TGTGCCAGCAGCCCAGGAGGGGGACTAGCGGGCCGGGAGCTGTTTTTT. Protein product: CASSPGGGLAGRELFF.

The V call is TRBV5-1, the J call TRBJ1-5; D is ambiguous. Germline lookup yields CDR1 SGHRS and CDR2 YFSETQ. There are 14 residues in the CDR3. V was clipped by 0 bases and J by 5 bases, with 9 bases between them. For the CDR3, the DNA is TGCGCCAGCAGCTTGGGAACTAGGGATCAGCCCCAGCATTTT. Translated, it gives CASSLGTRDQPQHF. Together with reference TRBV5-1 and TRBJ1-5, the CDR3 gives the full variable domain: KAGVTQTPRYLIKTRGQQVTLSCSPISGHRSVSWYQQTPGQGLQFLFEYFSETQRNKGNFPGRFSGRQFSNSRSEMNVSTLELGDSALYLCASSLGTRDQPQHFGDGTRLSIL.